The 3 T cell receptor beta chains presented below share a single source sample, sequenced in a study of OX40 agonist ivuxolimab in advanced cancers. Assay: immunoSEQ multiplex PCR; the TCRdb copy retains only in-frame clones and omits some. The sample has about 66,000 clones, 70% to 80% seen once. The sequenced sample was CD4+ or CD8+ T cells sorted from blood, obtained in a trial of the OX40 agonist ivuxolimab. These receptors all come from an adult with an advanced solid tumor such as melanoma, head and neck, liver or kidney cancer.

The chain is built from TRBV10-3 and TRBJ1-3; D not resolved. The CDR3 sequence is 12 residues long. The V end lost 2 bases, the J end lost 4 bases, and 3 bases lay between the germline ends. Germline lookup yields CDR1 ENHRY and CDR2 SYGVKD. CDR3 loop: CAISEMGNTIYF. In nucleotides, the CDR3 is TGTGCCATCAGTGAGATGGGAAACACCATATATTTT.

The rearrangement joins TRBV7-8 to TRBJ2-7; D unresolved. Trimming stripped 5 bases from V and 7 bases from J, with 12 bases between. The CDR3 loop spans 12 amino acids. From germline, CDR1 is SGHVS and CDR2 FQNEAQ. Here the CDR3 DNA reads TGTGCCAGCAGCCCCCTACCCGGGGAGCAGTACTTC. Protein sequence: CASSPLPGEQYF.

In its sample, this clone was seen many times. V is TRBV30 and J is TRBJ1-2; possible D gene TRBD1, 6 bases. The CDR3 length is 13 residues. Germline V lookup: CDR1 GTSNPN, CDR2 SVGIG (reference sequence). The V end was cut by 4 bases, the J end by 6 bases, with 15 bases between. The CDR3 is CAWKSSGEDGYTF. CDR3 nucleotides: TGTGCCTGGAAATCGTCAGGGGAGGATGGCTACACCTTC.